A selection of T cell receptor beta chains follows, all from one sample in a study of T cells in Graves' hyperthyroidism and ophthalmopathy. MiXCR, applied by TCRdb to the multiplex PCR reads, yields one record per CDR3 protein. Among 350,000 or so distinct CDR3 sequences listed, about a sixth were seen once. Sequenced: blood. All receptors come from a woman between 40 and 55 years old with Graves' ophthalmopathy. CDR3s include the opening cysteine and the closing phenylalanine or tryptophan. D genes are given only for firm matches. Where a row states a size, it is once, few, many or the class of an expanded clone; other rows omit it.

clone_size	v_call	j_call	d_call	cdr3_nt	cdr3_aa
many	TRBV27	TRBJ2-6	TRBD1	TGTGCCAGCAGTAACAGGGGTAGAGGGGCCAACGTCCTGACTTTC	CASSNRGRGANVLTF
many	TRBV28	TRBJ1-5	-	TGTGCCAGCGGGGACGAGCGGGCTTATCAGCCCCAGCATTTT	CASGDERAYQPQHF
many	TRBV27	TRBJ1-1	TRBD1	TGTGCCAGCAGTGAACGCACAGGGGACACTGAAGCTTTCTTT	CASSERTGDTEAFF
-	TRBV12-3/TRBV12-4	TRBJ1-5	-	TGTGCCAGCAGTTTGATGGGACCCCTGGGGCAGCCCCAGCATTTT	CASSLMGPLGQPQHF
many	TRBV6-5	TRBJ2-7	-	TGTGCCAGCAGTAGGGACTTTAGCTCCTACGAGCAGTACTTC	CASSRDFSSYEQYF
many	TRBV19	TRBJ1-2	-	TGTGCCAGTAGTATGAATTTGGGGCCGGACTATGGCTACACCTTC	CASSMNLGPDYGYTF
many	TRBV20-1	TRBJ1-3	TRBD1	TGCAGTGCTGAGGACAGGGAAGTTCACGGAAACACCATATATTTT	CSAEDREVHGNTIYF
many	TRBV20-1	TRBJ2-7	TRBD2	TGCAGTGCTTCCGCCGGGACTAGCGGTTACGAGCAGTACTTC	CSASAGTSGYEQYF
few	TRBV19	TRBJ2-7	TRBD1	TGTGCCAGTAGTACCACCGGGACAGGGGGCGACGAGCAGTACTTC	CASSTTGTGGDEQYF
many	TRBV20-1	TRBJ2-5	-	TGCAGTGCTCGAGACCCGTACCAAGAGACCCAGTACTTC	CSARDPYQETQYF
-	TRBV19	TRBJ1-1	-	TGTGCCAGTAGTAAGCCGACCGGACACACTGAAGCTTTCTTT	CASSKPTGHTEAFF
many	TRBV7-9	TRBJ2-7	TRBD1	TGTGCCAGCAGCATGGGACAGGGTATCTCCTACGAGCAGTACTTC	CASSMGQGISYEQYF
many	TRBV20-1	TRBJ1-1	-	TGCAGTGCCGCAGGACAGAGGAACACTGAAGCTTTCTTT	CSAAGQRNTEAFF
many	TRBV12-3/TRBV12-4	TRBJ1-1	-	TGTGCCAGCAGTTTAGGGTTAACAAGTGAAGCTTTCTTT	CASSLGLTSEAFF
many	TRBV4-2	TRBJ2-5	-	TGTGCCAGCAGCCAAGATCTAATAGCAGAGACCCAGTACTTC	CASSQDLIAETQYF
-	TRBV6-1	TRBJ2-7	TRBD2	TGTGCCAGCAGGGGAGCGGGAGGCCGCTACGAGCAGTACTTC	CASRGAGGRYEQYF
many	TRBV12-3/TRBV12-4	TRBJ2-2	TRBD2	TGTGCCAGCAGTTCCTGGCCGATTTGGACTAGCCACACCGGGGAGCTGTTTTTT	CASSSWPIWTSHTGELFF
many	TRBV12-3/TRBV12-4	TRBJ2-7	-	TGTGCCAGCAGTTTAGTCGGGGGGCTCTACGAGCAGTACTTC	CASSLVGGLYEQYF
many	TRBV7-2	TRBJ2-1	-	TGTGCCAGCAGCCTCACATTAGAGCAGTTCTTC	CASSLTLEQFF
many	TRBV6-1	TRBJ2-7	-	TGTGCCAGCAGTGAGAGGCCGGACTTCCTAAGCTACGAGCAGTACTTC	CASSERPDFLSYEQYF
many	TRBV27	TRBJ2-4	-	TGTGCCAGCAGTTTAGGGGGAGAAAACATTCAGTACTTC	CASSLGGENIQYF
once	TRBV28	TRBJ1-2	-	TGTGCCAGCCAGCGAGAGGGCCCCTATGGCTACACCTTC	CASQREGPYGYTF
few	TRBV9	TRBJ1-1	-	TGTGCCAGCAGCGTAGGGTCGCCGGGAGCTGAAGCTTTCTTT	CASSVGSPGAEAFF
many	TRBV28	TRBJ1-1	-	TGTGCCAGCAATACGGGCACTGAAGCTTTCTTT	CASNTGTEAFF
many	TRBV7-8	TRBJ2-7	-	TGTGCCAGCAGCCGTAGCAGAGCGGGACAGGTCGAGCAGTACTTC	CASSRSRAGQVEQYF
-	TRBV6-1	TRBJ2-7	-	TGTGCCAGCAGTAATGGTCTGGGGGACATTACCTACGAGCAGTACTTC	CASSNGLGDITYEQYF
-	TRBV19	TRBJ2-5	TRBD1	TGTGCCAGTAGTGCCCAGGGACAGGGGGGAGCAGAGACCCAGTACTTC	CASSAQGQGGAETQYF
many	TRBV7-3	TRBJ2-1	TRBD2	TGTGCCAGCAGCCTGAGGACTAGCGGATACAATGAGCAGTTCTTC	CASSLRTSGYNEQFF
many	TRBV7-8	TRBJ2-7	-	TGTGCCAGCAGTCCGGAAGAGGTCCTTTACGAGCAGTACTTC	CASSPEEVLYEQYF
many	TRBV29-1	TRBJ2-7	-	TGCAGCGATGGGCCATCTTACGAGCAGTACTTC	CSDGPSYEQYF
many	TRBV12-3/TRBV12-4	TRBJ2-3	-	TGTGCCAGCAGTTACGATTCGAATACGCAGTATTTT	CASSYDSNTQYF
-	TRBV10-3	TRBJ2-7	-	TGTGCCATCAGTGAGTCTCTCTCATTGGGGTACGAGCAGTACTTC	CAISESLSLGYEQYF
many	TRBV12-3/TRBV12-4	TRBJ2-7	-	TGTGCCAGCAGCGTCGACGGTCTCTACGAGCAGTACTTC	CASSVDGLYEQYF
-	TRBV28	TRBJ2-7	-	TGTGCCAGCAGTTTTAGTTATTCCTACGAGCAGTACTTC	CASSFSYSYEQYF
many	TRBV29-1	TRBJ1-1	-	TGCAGCGTTGCCTACAGGCCCCCTCACCTCAACACTGAAGCTTTCTTT	CSVAYRPPHLNTEAFF
many	TRBV29-1	TRBJ2-7	TRBD1	TGCAGCGTCGGGACAGGGCCCTACGAGCAGTACTTC	CSVGTGPYEQYF
many	TRBV10-3	TRBJ2-6	-	TGTGCCATCAGTGAGATCCAGGGCTCTGGGGCCAACGTCCTGACTTTC	CAISEIQGSGANVLTF
many	TRBV28	TRBJ1-1	-	TGTGCCAGCAGTCCCTATGGCCAGTCGAACACTGAAGCTTTCTTT	CASSPYGQSNTEAFF
many	TRBV28	TRBJ1-2	-	TGTACACGAACGACTACTAACTATGGCTACACCTTC	CTRTTTNYGYTF
many	TRBV4-2	TRBJ1-2	TRBD1	TGTGCCAGCAGCCAAGATGTCCTCATCCGGGACAGGAGGAGCGGCTACACCTTC	CASSQDVLIRDRRSGYTF
-	TRBV12-3/TRBV12-4	TRBJ1-1	TRBD1	TGTGCCAGCACCCTGACAGGGAGAATGGCTTTCTTT	CASTLTGRMAFF
-	TRBV12-3/TRBV12-4	TRBJ1-1	TRBD1	TGTGCCAGCAGTTTAAGGGGACAGGGGGCTCGGACTGAAGCTTTCTTT	CASSLRGQGARTEAFF
many	TRBV14	TRBJ1-1	-	TGTGCCAGCAGCCAAGCGAGCCGGGCTTTCTTT	CASSQASRAFF
-	TRBV5-1	TRBJ2-7	TRBD2	TGCGCCAGCAGCTTGGCCCGCAGGACTAGCGGGTCCTACGGGCAGTACTTC	CASSLARRTSGSYGQYF
many	TRBV15	TRBJ2-5	TRBD2	TGTGCCACCAGCAGACCCACTCCGACTAGCGGCCAAGAGACCCAGTACTTC	CATSRPTPTSGQETQYF
many	TRBV10-3	TRBJ1-2	-	TGTGCCATCAGTGGGGGGGGGACCTATGGCTACACCTTC	CAISGGGTYGYTF
many	TRBV4-1	TRBJ1-2	TRBD1	TGCGCCAGCAGCCAAGTGGGACAGGTGCAATTAAACTATGGCTACACCTTC	CASSQVGQVQLNYGYTF
many	TRBV27	TRBJ2-7	-	TGTGCCAGCAGTTTATCGATAGGGGCAGGCGAGCAGTACTTC	CASSLSIGAGEQYF
-	TRBV6-1	TRBJ2-3	TRBD2	TGTGCCAGCAGTGAAGGAGCGGGAGGTTGGACAGATACGCAGTATTTT	CASSEGAGGWTDTQYF
many	TRBV15	TRBJ1-5	TRBD1	TGTGCCACCAGCCCCCCGGGACAGGGGATGGATCAGCCCCAGCATTTT	CATSPPGQGMDQPQHF
-	TRBV5-6	TRBJ1-3	-	TGTGCCAGCAGCGGCAGGACAGCCGGAAACACCATATATTTT	CASSGRTAGNTIYF
many	TRBV28	TRBJ2-2	-	TGTGCCACCAACTATCAATCCCAATTGGCGAACACCGGGGAGCTGTTTTTT	CATNYQSQLANTGELFF
-	TRBV30	TRBJ2-7	-	TGTGCCTTGGGACGGGTCGAGCAGTACTTC	CALGRVEQYF
many	TRBV7-9	TRBJ1-2	-	TGTGCCAGCAGCCCCGGACCCAACTATGGCTACACCTTC	CASSPGPNYGYTF
-	TRBV2	TRBJ2-2	-	TGTGCCAGCACTAGCAGGTTCACCGGGGAGCTGTTTTTT	CASTSRFTGELFF
many	TRBV28	TRBJ2-1	-	TGTGCCAGCAGCGCGCCCCGGTCGCGAGATAGGAATGAGCAGTTCTTC	CASSAPRSRDRNEQFF
many	TRBV5-6	TRBJ1-3	-	TGTGCCAGCAGCTTTTCGCCCAGGGAGGGAACCATATATTTT	CASSFSPREGTIYF